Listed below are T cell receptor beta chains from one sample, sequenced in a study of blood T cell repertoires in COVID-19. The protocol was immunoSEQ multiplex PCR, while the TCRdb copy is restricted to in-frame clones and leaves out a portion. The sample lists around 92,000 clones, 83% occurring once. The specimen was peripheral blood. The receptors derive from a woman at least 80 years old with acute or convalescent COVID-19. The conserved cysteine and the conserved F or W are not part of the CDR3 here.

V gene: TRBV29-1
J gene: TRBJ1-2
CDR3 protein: SVPTTGASDSYGYT

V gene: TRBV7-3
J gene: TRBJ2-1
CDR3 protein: ASSLTPRTEYNEQF

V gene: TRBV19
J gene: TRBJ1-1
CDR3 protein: ASSRQGLTEAF

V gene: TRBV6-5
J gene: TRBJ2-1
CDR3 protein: ASRLGGNNEQF

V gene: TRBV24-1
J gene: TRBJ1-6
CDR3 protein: ATSDHRTGDSPLH

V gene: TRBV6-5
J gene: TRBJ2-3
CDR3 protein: ASSRGSLNTDTQY

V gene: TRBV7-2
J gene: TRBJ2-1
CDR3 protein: ASSARLAKSYNEQF

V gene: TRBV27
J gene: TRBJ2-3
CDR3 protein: ATQTGYSGTDTQY

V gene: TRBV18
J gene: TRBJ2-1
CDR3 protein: ASSRPAGVSNEQF

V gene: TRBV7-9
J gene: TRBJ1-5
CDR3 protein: ASSPPGGSNQPQH

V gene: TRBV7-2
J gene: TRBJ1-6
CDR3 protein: ASSPDAQGAGSPLH

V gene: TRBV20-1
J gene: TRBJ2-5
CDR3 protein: SPQGQETQY

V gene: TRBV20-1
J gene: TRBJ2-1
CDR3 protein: SAEREVEF

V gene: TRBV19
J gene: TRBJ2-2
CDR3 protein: ASSIDGGITGELF

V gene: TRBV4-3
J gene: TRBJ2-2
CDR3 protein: ASSLAGVGGELF

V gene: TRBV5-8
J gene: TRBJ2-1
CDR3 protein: ASSLPSAGLAGKEQF

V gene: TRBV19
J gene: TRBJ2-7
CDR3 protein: ASGQAPNQQY

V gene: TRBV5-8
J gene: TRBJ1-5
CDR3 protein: ASSLQGYQPQH

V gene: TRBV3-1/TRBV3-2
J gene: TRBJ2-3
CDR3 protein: ASSLTQGDTQY

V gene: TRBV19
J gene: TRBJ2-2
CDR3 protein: ASTDTYSGQGRTGELF

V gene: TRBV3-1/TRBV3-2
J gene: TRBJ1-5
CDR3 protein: ASSLWGQGSNQPQH

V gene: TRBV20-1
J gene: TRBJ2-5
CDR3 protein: SAGTDETQY

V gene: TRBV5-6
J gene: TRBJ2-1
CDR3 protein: ASSLPGLGGDEQF

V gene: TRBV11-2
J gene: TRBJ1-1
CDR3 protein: ASSLKSPNTEAF

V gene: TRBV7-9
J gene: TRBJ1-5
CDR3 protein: ASSPPEGAAGNQPQH

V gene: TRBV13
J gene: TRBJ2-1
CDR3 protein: ASSPFGSYNEQF

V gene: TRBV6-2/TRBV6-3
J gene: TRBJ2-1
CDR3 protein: ASSAHFGLAGGNEQF

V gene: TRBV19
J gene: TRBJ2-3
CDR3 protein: ASSIGSEAGYRTDTQY

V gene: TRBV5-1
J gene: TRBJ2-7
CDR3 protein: ASSSQGPSYEQY

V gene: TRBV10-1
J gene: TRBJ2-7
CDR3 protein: ASSRLAGAYEQY

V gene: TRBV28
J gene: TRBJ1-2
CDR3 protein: ASSIGYGYT

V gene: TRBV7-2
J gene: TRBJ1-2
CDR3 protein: ASSTGQGNYGYT

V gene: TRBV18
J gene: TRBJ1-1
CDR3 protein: ASSPGEGRTEAF

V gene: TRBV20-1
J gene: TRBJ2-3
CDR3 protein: SASLADPSTDTQY

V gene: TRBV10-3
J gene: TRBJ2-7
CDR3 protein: AISSPQGYEQY

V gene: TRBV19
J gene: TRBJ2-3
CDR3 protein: ASSIVTSAFTDTQY

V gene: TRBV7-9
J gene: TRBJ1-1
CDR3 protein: ASSLHLRNTEAF

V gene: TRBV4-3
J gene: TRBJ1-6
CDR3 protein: ASSVGQAGSPLH

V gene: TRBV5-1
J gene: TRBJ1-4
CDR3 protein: ASSLGGFNEKLF